A selection of T cell receptor beta chains follows, all from one sample in a study of Tregs in tolerant kidney transplant recipients. Generated by immunoSEQ multiplex PCR, the TCRdb table keeps only in-frame clones and is missing some. The table has about 60,000 clones, roughly 90% seen once. The specimen comprised CD8+ T cells from blood, sampled before the transplant. These receptors were obtained from a human donor who received a combined kidney and bone marrow transplant. Each CDR3 is given with its conserved first and last residue. Fields, in order: D gene, V gene, J gene, CDR3 DNA, CDR3 protein. A D gene is named only where the DNA matches it firmly.

TRBD2	TRBV9	TRBJ2-3	TGTGCCAGCAGCGTTGCTAGCGGGAGCACAGATACGCAGTATTTT	CASSVASGSTDTQYF
.	TRBV7-9	TRBJ2-7	TGTGCCAGCAGCTTAGAGGTAGCAAGGTACTACGAGCAGTACTTC	CASSLEVARYYEQYF
.	TRBV9	TRBJ1-2	TGTGCCAGCAGAGACACAGGAGCTACTAACTATGGCTACACCTTC	CASRDTGATNYGYTF
.	TRBV19	TRBJ2-1	TGTGCCAGTAGTAGCCAGGGTTCCTACAATGAGCAGTTCTTC	CASSSQGSYNEQFF
TRBD2	TRBV2	TRBJ2-7	TGTGCCAGCATTCAGACCGGGACTAGCGGGGCCTACGAGCAGTACTTC	CASIQTGTSGAYEQYF
.	TRBV19	TRBJ1-2	TGTGCCAGTAGTGTCGGGACCAGGGGTCTGTTCTATGGCTACACCTTC	CASSVGTRGLFYGYTF
.	TRBV5-1	TRBJ1-1	TGCGCCAGCAGCGTAGTAGGGGGGGGAAGTACTGAAGCTTTCTTT	CASSVVGGGSTEAFF
.	TRBV28	TRBJ2-7	TGTGCCAGCAGTTTATCATTCGAGCAGTACTTC	CASSLSFEQYF
.	TRBV28	TRBJ1-5	TGTGCCAGCAGTTTTGTCAGGTTAAATCAGCCCCAGCATTTT	CASSFVRLNQPQHF
.	TRBV2	TRBJ1-5	TGTGCCAGCTATTCATCCAGGGTCCTGGGTCAGCCCCAGCATTTT	CASYSSRVLGQPQHF
.	TRBV15	TRBJ1-2	TGTGCCACCAGCAGAGGCTTGGGAGCTAACTATGGCTACACCTTC	CATSRGLGANYGYTF
TRBD1	TRBV5-4	TRBJ2-5	TGTGCCAGCAGCCAGGGACAGGGTGAGACCCAGTACTTC	CASSQGQGETQYF
.	TRBV30	TRBJ2-2	TGTGCCTGGACTGACTCCAACACCGGGGAGCTGTTTTTT	CAWTDSNTGELFF